This T cell receptor beta chain was sequenced during a study of shared clonotypes between healthy human individuals. The overall study: There were three CD4 naive, three CD4 memory, two CD8 naive and one CD8 memory plates per donor.

Study results and caveats: Sequencing depth was a factor that was expected to affect clonotype sharing among donors.

Method: immunoSEQ multiplex PCR; TCRdb's copy keeps in-frame clones and lacks some. The profile covers approximately 640,000 clones, with 90% appearing a single time and 34% taken by the ten largest. A remark on this clone: Antigen specificity is unknown.

The clonotype comes from a man aged 18 to 29 in good health. Some clones in this sample may be carry-over from other donors' samples. Sequencing was carried out using memory CD8+ T cells from PBMCs. Subset indicated: CD45RO+ cells pooled with CCR7-negative TemRA cells.

CDR3 amino acids: CASRVTGDSNQPQHF. The DNA for the CDR3 is TGTGCCAGCAGGGTCACAGGAGATAGCAATCAGCCCCAGCATTTT. The chain carries TRBV6-1 and TRBJ1-5; D is possibly TRBD1 (5 bases). This CDR3 contains 15 residues. CDR1 and CDR2 from the germline V gene are MNHNS and SASEGT. V was shortened by 6 bases and J by 0 bases, with 12 bases between the two germline ends.